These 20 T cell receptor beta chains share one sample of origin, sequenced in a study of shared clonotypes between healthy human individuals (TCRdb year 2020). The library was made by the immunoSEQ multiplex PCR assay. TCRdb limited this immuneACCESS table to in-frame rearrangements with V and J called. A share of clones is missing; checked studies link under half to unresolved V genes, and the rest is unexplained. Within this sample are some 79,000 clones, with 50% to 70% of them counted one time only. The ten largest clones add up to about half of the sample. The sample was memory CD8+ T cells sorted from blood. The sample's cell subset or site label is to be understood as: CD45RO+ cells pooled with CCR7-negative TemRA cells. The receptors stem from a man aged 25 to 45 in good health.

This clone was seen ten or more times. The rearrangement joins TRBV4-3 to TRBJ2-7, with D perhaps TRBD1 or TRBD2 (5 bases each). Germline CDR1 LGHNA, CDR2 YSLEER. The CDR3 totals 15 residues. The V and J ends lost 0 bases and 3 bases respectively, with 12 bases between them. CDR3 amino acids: CASSQEGVGDYEQYF. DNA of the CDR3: TGCGCCAGCAGCCAAGAAGGGGTGGGGGACTACGAGCAGTACTTC.

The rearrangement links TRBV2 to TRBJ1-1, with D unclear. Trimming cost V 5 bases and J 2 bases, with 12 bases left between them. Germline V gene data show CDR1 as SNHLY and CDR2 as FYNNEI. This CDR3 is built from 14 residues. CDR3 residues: CASSYSGVNTEAFF. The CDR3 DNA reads TGTGCCAGCAGTTACTCAGGCGTTAACACTGAAGCTTTCTTT.

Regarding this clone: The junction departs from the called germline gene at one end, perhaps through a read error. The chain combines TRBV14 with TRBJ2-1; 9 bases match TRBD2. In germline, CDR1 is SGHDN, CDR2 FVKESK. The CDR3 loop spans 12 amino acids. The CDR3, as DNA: TGTGCCAGCAGCCGAACCGGGACTAGCCGAGTCTTC. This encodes CASSRTGTSRVF.

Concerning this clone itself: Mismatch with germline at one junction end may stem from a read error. The CDR3 region has the DNA TGTGCCAGCCGTTACCAAGGACAGAGCTTAGTGTACTTC. Translation gives CASRYQGQSLVYF. The chain joins TRBV6-5 to TRBJ2-7, with a weak D call TRBD1 (6 bases). Per the germline V gene, CDR1 is MNHEY and CDR2 is SVGAGI. The CDR3 is made up of 13 amino acids.

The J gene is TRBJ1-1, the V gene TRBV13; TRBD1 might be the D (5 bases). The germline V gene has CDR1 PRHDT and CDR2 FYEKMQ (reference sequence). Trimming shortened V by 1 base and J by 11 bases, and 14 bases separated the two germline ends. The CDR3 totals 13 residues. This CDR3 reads CASSLEGTAGAFF. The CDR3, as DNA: TGTGCCAGCAGCTTAGAGGGGACGGCGGGCGCTTTCTTT.

In DNA form, the CDR3 reads TGTGCCAGCAGTTCCCTCATTTCGGAAGAGACCCAGTACTTC. This gives the protein CASSSLISEETQYF. The chain is built from TRBV28 and TRBJ2-5; D gene unclear. The CDR3 consists of 14 residues. V lost 4 bases and J lost 3, with 12 bases in between. CDR1 and CDR2 from the germline V gene are MDHEN and SYDVKM.

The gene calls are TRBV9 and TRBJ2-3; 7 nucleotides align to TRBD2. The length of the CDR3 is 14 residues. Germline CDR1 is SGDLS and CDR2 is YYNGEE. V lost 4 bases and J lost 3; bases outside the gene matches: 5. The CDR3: CASSRGGGTDTQYF. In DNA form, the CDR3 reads TGTGCCAGCAGCCGCGGGGGAGGGACAGATACGCAGTATTTT. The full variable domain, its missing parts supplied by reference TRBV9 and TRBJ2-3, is DSGVTQTPKHLITATGQRVTLRCSPRSGDLSVYWYQQSLDQGLQFLIQYYNGEERAKGNILERFSAQQFPDLHSELNLSSLELGDSALYFCASSRGGGTDTQYFGPGTRLTVL.

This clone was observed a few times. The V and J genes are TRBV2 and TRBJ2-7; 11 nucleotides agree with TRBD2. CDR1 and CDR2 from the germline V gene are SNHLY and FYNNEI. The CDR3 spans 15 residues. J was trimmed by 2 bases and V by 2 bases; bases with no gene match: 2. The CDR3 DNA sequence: TGTGCCAGCAGTGAAATAGCGGGGGGGCCCTACGAGCAGTACTTC. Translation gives CASSEIAGGPYEQYF.

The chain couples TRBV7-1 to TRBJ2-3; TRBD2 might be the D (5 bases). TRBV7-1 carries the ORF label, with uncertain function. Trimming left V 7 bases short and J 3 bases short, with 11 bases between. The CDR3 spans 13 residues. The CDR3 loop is CASTTLATDTQYF. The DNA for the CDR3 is TGTGCCAGCACCACCCTAGCAACAGATACGCAGTATTTT.

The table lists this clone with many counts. The chain's CDR3 is CASSLSHSGANVLTF. CDR3 nucleotides: TGTGCCAGCAGTCTCAGCCACTCTGGGGCCAACGTCCTGACTTTC. The V and J genes are TRBV27 and TRBJ2-6; D not resolved. This CDR3 contains 15 residues. Trimming pared 5 bases from V and 0 bases from J, leaving 8 bases between. CDR1 and CDR2 from the germline V gene are MNHEY and SMNVEV (reference sequence).

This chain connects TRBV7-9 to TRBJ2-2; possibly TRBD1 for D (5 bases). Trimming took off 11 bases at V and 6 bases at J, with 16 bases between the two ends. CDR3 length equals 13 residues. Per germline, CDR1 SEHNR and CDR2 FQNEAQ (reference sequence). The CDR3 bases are TGTGCCGTCGCAGGGAACGTTGCCGGGGAGCTGTTTTTT. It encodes CAVAGNVAGELFF.

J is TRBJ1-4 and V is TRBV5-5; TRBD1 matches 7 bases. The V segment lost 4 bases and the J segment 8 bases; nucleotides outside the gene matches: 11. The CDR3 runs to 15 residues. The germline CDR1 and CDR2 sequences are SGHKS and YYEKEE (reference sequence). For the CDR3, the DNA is TGTGCCAGCAGCGGAACGGGACAGCGACTGGAAAAACTGTTTTTT. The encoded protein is CASSGTGQRLEKLFF. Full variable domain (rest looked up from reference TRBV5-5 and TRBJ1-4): DAGVTQSPTHLIKTRGQQVTLRCSPISGHKSVSWYQQVLGQGPQFIFQYYEKEERGRGNFPDRFSARQFPNYSSELNVNALLLGDSALYLCASSGTGQRLEKLFFGSGTQLSVL.

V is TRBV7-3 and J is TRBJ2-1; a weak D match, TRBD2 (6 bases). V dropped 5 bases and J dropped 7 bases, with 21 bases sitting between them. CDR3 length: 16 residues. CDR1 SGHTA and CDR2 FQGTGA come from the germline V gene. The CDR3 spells CASSERTTSFRNEQFF. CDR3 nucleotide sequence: TGTGCCAGCAGCGAGAGGACTACATCTTTTAGGAATGAGCAGTTCTTC.

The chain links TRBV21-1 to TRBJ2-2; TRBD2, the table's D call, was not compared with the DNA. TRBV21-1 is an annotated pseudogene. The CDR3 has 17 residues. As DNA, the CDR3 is TGTGCCAGCAGCAAGGGGACTAGCGGGAGGAATGGTGGGGAGCTGTTTTTT. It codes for CASSKGTSGRNGGELFF.

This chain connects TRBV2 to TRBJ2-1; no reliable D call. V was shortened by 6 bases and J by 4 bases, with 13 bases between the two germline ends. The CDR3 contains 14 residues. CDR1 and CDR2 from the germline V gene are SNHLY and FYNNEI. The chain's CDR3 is CASRDRYGYNEQFF. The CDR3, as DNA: TGTGCCAGCAGGGACCGGTATGGGTACAATGAGCAGTTCTTC. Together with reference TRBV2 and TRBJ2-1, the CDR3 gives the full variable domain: EPEVTQTPSHQVTQMGQEVILRCVPISNHLYFYWYRQILGQKVEFLVSFYNNEISEKSEIFDDQFSVERPDGSNFTLKIRSTKLEDSAMYFCASRDRYGYNEQFFGPGTRLTVL.

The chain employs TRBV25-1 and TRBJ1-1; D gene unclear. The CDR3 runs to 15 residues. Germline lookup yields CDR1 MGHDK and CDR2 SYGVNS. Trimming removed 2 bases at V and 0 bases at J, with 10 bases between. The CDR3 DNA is TGTGCCAGCAGTGAAATAGGACGGATGAACACTGAAGCTTTCTTT. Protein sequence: CASSEIGRMNTEAFF.

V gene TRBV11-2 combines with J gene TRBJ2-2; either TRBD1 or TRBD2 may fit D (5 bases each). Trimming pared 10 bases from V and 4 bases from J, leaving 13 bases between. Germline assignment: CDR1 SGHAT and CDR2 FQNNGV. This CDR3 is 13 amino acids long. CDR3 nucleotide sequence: TGTGCCACTGGACCTGGGGGCACCGGGGAGCTGTTTTTT. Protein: CATGPGGTGELFF.

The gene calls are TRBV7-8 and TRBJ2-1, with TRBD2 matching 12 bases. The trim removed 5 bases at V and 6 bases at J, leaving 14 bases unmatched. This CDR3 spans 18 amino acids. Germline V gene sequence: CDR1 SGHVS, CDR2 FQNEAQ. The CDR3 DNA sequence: TGTGCCAGCAGCCCAACAGGACTAGCGGGAAGATATGGCAATGAGCAGTTCTTC. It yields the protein CASSPTGLAGRYGNEQFF.

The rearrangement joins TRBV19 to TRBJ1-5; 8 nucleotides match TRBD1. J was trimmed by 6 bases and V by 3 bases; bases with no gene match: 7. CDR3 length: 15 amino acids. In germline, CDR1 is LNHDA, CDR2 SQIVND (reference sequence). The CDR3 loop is CASSMLDREAQPQHF. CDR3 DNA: TGTGCCAGTAGTATGCTGGACAGGGAGGCTCAGCCCCAGCATTTT. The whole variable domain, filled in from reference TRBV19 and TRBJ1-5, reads DGGITQSPKYLFRKEGQNVTLSCEQNLNHDAMYWYRQDPGQGLRLIYYSQIVNDFQKGDIAEGYSVSREKKESFPLTVTSAQKNPTAFYLCASSMLDREAQPQHFGDGTRLSIL.

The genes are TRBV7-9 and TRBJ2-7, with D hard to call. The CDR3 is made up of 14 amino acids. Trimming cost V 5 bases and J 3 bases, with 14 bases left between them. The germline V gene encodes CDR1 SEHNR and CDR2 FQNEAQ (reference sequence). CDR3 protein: CASSRVGNRYEQYF. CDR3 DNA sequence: TGTGCCAGCAGCCGTGTAGGGAACCGCTACGAGCAGTACTTC.